This T cell receptor (beta chain) was identified in a study of beta chain features in type 1 diabetes. The isolated RNA, all of it, was reverse transcribed, so expressed TCRB transcripts were what got sequenced. TCRdb's table, derived via immunoSEQ multiplex PCR, lists solely in-frame clones and lacks some. The sample lists under 950,000 clones, roughly 15% occurring once. Germline V gene sequence: CDR1 SGHVS, CDR2 FQNEAQ. The V gene end was trimmed by 4 bases and the J gene end by 5 bases; junction bases not matched to a gene: 8. The CDR3 runs 15 residues. The V call is TRBV7-8, the J call TRBJ1-5, with TRBD1 matching 7 bases. Sequencing was done on a sample of naive CD4+ T cells from blood. The receptor's source is a woman aged 18-30 years in good health. CDR3 protein: CASSYTRGLDQPQHF. The CDR3 nucleotides read TGTGCCAGCAGCTATACAAGGGGGCTTGATCAGCCCCAGCATTTT.